These 23 T cell receptor beta chains were sequenced from one sample in a study of T cell repertoires in cytomegalovirus infection. MiXCR was run by TCRdb on the reads, yielding one entry per CDR3 protein. The data contain around 300,000 distinct CDR3 sequences, 9.5% of them singletons. The specimen sequenced was PBMCs. These receptors all stem from a human donor in good health (CMV status not recorded). Some clones in this sample may be carry-over from other donors' samples.

This clonotype was seen more than once but under ten times. The gene calls are TRBV2 and TRBJ1-2; D is undetermined. The CDR3 runs to 18 residues. In germline, CDR1 is SNHLY, CDR2 FYNNEI. Trimming shortened V by 8 bases and J by 0 bases, and 25 bases separated the two germline ends. CDR3 region: CASEPPLLDGLSNYGYTF. CDR3 DNA: TGTGCCAGCGAACCTCCCCTTTTGGACGGACTATCTAACTATGGCTACACCTTC.

Many counts were recorded for this clonotype. The chain recombines TRBV7-6 with TRBJ1-5; a weak D match, TRBD1 (5 bases). V lost 5 bases to trimming and J lost 1 base, with 18 bases between them. This CDR3 comprises 17 residues. Germline V gives CDR1 SGHVS, CDR2 FNYEAQ. Here the CDR3 DNA reads TGTGCCAGCAGCCCCCGTCCAGGGACGGACAGCAATCAGCCCCAGCATTTT. Protein: CASSPRPGTDSNQPQHF.

The V and J genes are TRBV19 and TRBJ2-1, with D perhaps matching TRBD2 (5 bases). Germline CDR1 and CDR2: LNHDA and SQIVND (reference sequence). The CDR3 is 13 amino acids. Trimming left V 7 bases short and J 7 bases short, with 14 bases between. The CDR3 loop reads CASIHRGRNEQFF. The CDR3 DNA follows: TGTGCCAGTATCCACCGGGGAAGGAATGAGCAGTTCTTC.

This clonotype came up many times. The J gene is TRBJ2-2, the V gene TRBV14; 10 nucleotides align to TRBD1. The CDR3 loop spans 16 amino acids. After removal of 5 bases from V and 4 bases from J, the junction contained 7 bases not matched to a gene. From germline, CDR1 is SGHDN and CDR2 FVKESK. The CDR3 DNA reads as TGTGCCAGCAGCACCCGGGACAGGGGAGGCACCGGGGAGCTGTTTTTT. It encodes CASSTRDRGGTGELFF.

This clonotype was counted only a few times. J is TRBJ2-1 and V is TRBV6-5; TRBD1 aligns across 8 bases. With 4 bases clipped from V and 9 bases from J, the junction kept 5 bases outside the gene matches. Looked up from germline, CDR1 is MNHEY and CDR2 is SVGAGI. The CDR3 has 13 amino acids. The CDR3 loop is CASSFRGLGEQFF. The CDR3, as DNA: TGTGCCAGCAGTTTCAGGGGGCTGGGTGAGCAGTTCTTC.

This clonotype occurred many times. The chain links TRBV7-2 to TRBJ2-3; a weak D match, TRBD2 (6 bases). The V and J ends lost 5 bases and 2 bases respectively, with 14 bases between them. The germline V gene has CDR1 SGHTA and CDR2 FQGNSA. The CDR3 is 15 residues long. The DNA for the CDR3 is TGTGCCAGCAGCCGGAGCGGGTCCTTCACAGATACGCAGTATTTT. Encoded protein: CASSRSGSFTDTQYF.

This clonotype has more than one count but fewer than ten. The chain joins TRBV7-4 to TRBJ1-1; 7 nucleotides line up with TRBD1. The V segment lost 1 base and the J segment 5 bases; nucleotides outside the gene matches: 4. The CDR3 is 14 amino acids. Germline CDR1 is SGHVT and CDR2 is SQSDAQ. CDR3 loop: CASSLEGRGTEAFF. DNA of the CDR3: TGTGCCAGCAGCTTAGAGGGCAGGGGGACTGAAGCTTTCTTT.

Only a few counts were recorded for this clonotype. A read error may explain this, as a much larger clone is one base away. The genes are TRBV7-8 and TRBJ1-5, with TRBD1 matching 7 bases. CDR3 length: 14 residues. Trimming removed 7 bases from V and 4 bases from J; junction bases left unmatched: 7. Looked up from germline, CDR1 is SGHVS and CDR2 is FQNEAQ. The CDR3 sequence is CASNIRGRNQPQHF. The CDR3 nucleotides are TGTGCCAGCAACATCAGGGGGAGAAATCAGCCCCAGCATTTT.

The V call is TRBV7-9, the J call TRBJ1-1; 7 bases align to TRBD1. There are 14 residues in the CDR3. Germline CDR1 SEHNR, CDR2 FQNEAQ (reference sequence). J gave up 6 bases and V 6 bases, and 10 bases lay outside the gene matches. Written as DNA, the CDR3 is TGTGCCAGCAGGGCACAGGGGAGGAAGGCTGAAGCTTTCTTT. This translates into CASRAQGRKAEAFF.

This clonotype was detected a few times. The V gene is TRBV7-9, the J gene TRBJ2-1; D ambiguous. V lost 8 bases and J 8 bases, leaving 10 bases between the germline ends. Germline assignment: CDR1 SEHNR and CDR2 FQNEAQ (reference sequence). CDR3 length: 11 residues. This CDR3 reads CASGESDEQFF. As DNA, the CDR3 is TGTGCCAGCGGAGAGAGCGATGAGCAGTTCTTC.

This clonotype has at least ten counts. This chain uses TRBV7-2 with TRBJ1-1; possible D gene TRBD1, 5 bases. The CDR3 is made up of 14 amino acids. V lost 5 bases and J lost 1, with 11 bases in between. The germline CDR1 and CDR2 sequences are SGHTA and FQGNSA. CDR3 amino acids: CASSRQTRNTEAFF. CDR3 nucleotide sequence: TGTGCCAGCAGCCGACAGACAAGGAACACTGAAGCTTTCTTT.

The gene calls are TRBV5-1 and TRBJ2-2; 13 nucleotides line up with TRBD2. The CDR3 contains 15 residues. Germline V gene sequence: CDR1 SGHRS, CDR2 YFSETQ. J gave up 5 bases and V 4 bases, and 2 bases lay outside the gene matches. The CDR3, as DNA: TGCGCCAGCAGCAGGACTAGCGGGAGTACCGGGGAGCTGTTTTTT. The encoded protein is CASSRTSGSTGELFF.

This clonotype came up a few times. The gene calls are TRBV27 and TRBJ2-2; 12 bases agree with TRBD2. With V trimmed by 3 bases and J by 7 bases, 9 bases remained unmatched. CDR3 size: 17 residues. The germline V gene has CDR1 MNHEY and CDR2 SMNVEV (reference sequence). CDR3 sequence (DNA): TGTGCCAGCAGTTTTCTAGCGGGAGGGCCATCGGGCGGGGAGCTGTTTTTT. Translation gives CASSFLAGGPSGGELFF.

This clonotype was observed many times. The CDR3 sequence: CASSLGDRPTGEQYF. The CDR3 DNA reads as TGTGCCAGCAGCTTAGGGGACAGGCCCACGGGGGAGCAGTACTTC. V usage is TRBV11-2 and J usage is TRBJ2-7, with 8 bases fitting TRBD1. The CDR3 length is 15 residues. CDR1 is SGHAT and CDR2 is FQNNGV in the germline V gene. With V trimmed by 1 base and J by 7 bases, 9 bases remained unmatched.

This clonotype was detected only a few times. This sequence joins TRBV4-1 and TRBJ2-7, with D possibly called TRBD1 or TRBD2 (5 bases each). Between the trimmed V and J ends, which lost 5 bases and 6 bases, there was a span of 26 bases. Germline CDR1 and CDR2: MGHRA and YSYEKL. The CDR3 is 17 amino acids. CDR3 sequence (DNA): TGCGCCAGCAGCGCTAACCGAAGGGACCCGTCTAGGGCCGAGCAGTACTTC. It yields the protein CASSANRRDPSRAEQYF.

This chain links TRBV19 with TRBJ1-5; D uncertain. The CDR3 consists of 12 residues. Between the trimmed V and J ends, which lost 5 bases and 7 bases, there was a span of 9 bases. Germline-derived CDR1 and CDR2 are LNHDA and SQIVND (reference sequence). The CDR3 sequence: CASSLYPQPQHF. The CDR3 DNA sequence: TGTGCCAGTAGTTTATACCCCCAGCCCCAGCATTTT.

The rearrangement uses TRBV29-1 and TRBJ2-7; 11 bases match TRBD2. This CDR3 spans 15 amino acids. Germline loops: CDR1 SQVTM, CDR2 ANQGSEA. J was trimmed by 2 bases and V by 0 bases; bases with no gene match: 3. The CDR3 loop reads CSVEDMTSGAYEQYF. In nucleotides, the CDR3 is TGCAGCGTTGAAGATATGACTAGCGGGGCCTACGAGCAGTACTTC.

The sample holds many counts of this clonotype. This rearrangement joins TRBV6-5 to TRBJ1-5, with TRBD1 matching 7 bases. Germline V gene sequence: CDR1 MNHEY, CDR2 SVGAGI. V lost 6 bases, J lost 4 bases, and 9 bases stayed unmatched. CDR3 length equals 15 residues. Written as DNA, the CDR3 is TGTGCCAGCAGCTCCGCAGGGGGGGGGAATCAGCCCCAGCATTTT. Its protein is CASSSAGGGNQPQHF.

This clonotype was counted many times. This sequence joins TRBV6-2 or TRBV6-3 and TRBJ2-1; 13 bases are shared with TRBD2. The CDR3 spans 14 residues. V lost 1 base and J lost 15; bases outside the gene matches: 6. CDR1 is MNHEY, CDR2 SVGEGT, per germline. The CDR3 region has the DNA TGTGCCAGCAGTTACTTGACTAGCGGGAGGATATGGTTCTTC. The encoded protein is CASSYLTSGRIWFF.

Turning to this clonotype: A much larger clone lies a single base off, so this may be a read error. The chain couples TRBV28 to TRBJ2-3; TRBD1 is a possible D gene (6 bases). There are 16 residues in the CDR3. Germline CDR1 MDHEN, CDR2 SYDVKM. Here the CDR3 reads CASSLTSGTPTDTQCF. The DNA of the CDR3 is TGTGCCAGCAGCTTAACCTCCGGGACACCCACAGATACGCAGTGTTTT. Combining the CDR3 with reference TRBV28 and TRBJ2-3 gives the whole variable domain DVKVTQSSRYLVKRTGEKVFLECVQDMDHENMFWYRQDPGLGLRLIYFSYDVKMKEKGDIPEGYSVSREKKERFSLILESASTNQTSMYLCASSLTSGTPTDTQCFGPGTRLTVL.

The chain recombines TRBV5-5 with TRBJ2-2, with D tentatively TRBD1 (5 bases). Trimming pared 5 bases from V and 5 bases from J, leaving 16 bases between. The germline V gene encodes CDR1 SGHKS and CDR2 YYEKEE (reference sequence). CDR3 length: 15 residues. The CDR3 sequence is CASSPVWTKTGELFF. As DNA, the CDR3 is TGTGCCAGCAGTCCGGTGTGGACAAAAACCGGGGAGCTGTTTTTT.

The table lists this clonotype with many counts. The V gene is TRBV7-6, the J gene TRBJ2-7; 7 nucleotides agree with TRBD1. Germline CDR1 reads SGHVS; CDR2 reads FNYEAQ. V lost 5 bases to trimming and J lost 7 bases; unmatched junction nucleotides: 8. The CDR3 sequence is 13 residues long. The DNA of the CDR3 is TGTGCCAGCAGCCAAGACAGGGAGAGGGAGCAGTACTTC. As protein: CASSQDREREQYF.

This clonotype was seen a handful of times. The genes are TRBV7-2 and TRBJ2-1; TRBD2 might be the D (6 bases). Germline lookup yields CDR1 SGHTA and CDR2 FQGNSA. The germline V and J ends were trimmed by 3 bases and 9 bases, with 18 bases remaining between them. The CDR3 is 15 residues long. CDR3 residues: CASSFGLGGLGEQFF. As DNA, the CDR3 is TGTGCCAGCAGCTTCGGACTTGGGGGGTTAGGTGAGCAGTTCTTC.